This T cell receptor (beta chain) was sequenced during a study of T-cell reconstitution after alpha-beta-depleted transplantation in children. The germline V gene has CDR1 MNHEY and CDR2 SVGAGI. This CDR3 region has 17 residues. V trimming: 2 bases; J trimming: 5 bases; junction bases outside the gene matches: 7. As it was prepared, the TCRbeta library received unique molecular identifiers. TCRdb re-derived calls from the PCR reads in MiXCR, one entry per CDR3 protein. In the table there are some 300,000 distinct CDR3 sequences, around 7.3% of which are singletons. Study outcomes and limitations: There were reportedly several hundred expanded graft clones from which alpha-beta T cells came about two months after transplant. In some patients, recipient T cells and intrathymic progenitors surviving conditioning explained high day-60 diversity. Hyperexpanded clones declined; after one year, newly produced T cells mostly supplied diversity.

In its sample, this clonotype was seen a few times. Its antigen is unidentified. The chain is built from TRBV6-5 and TRBJ2-2; 11 bases align to TRBD2. The sequencing used peripheral blood, collected 360 days after TCRalphabeta/CD19-depleted stem cell transplant. The sequence came from a female patient aged 2-15 years who had a stem cell transplant for Fanconi anemia, so the T cells may come from the graft donor. CDR3 nucleotide sequence: TGTGCCAGCAGTTACCTGTCTAGCGGGGGGTTAACCGGGGAGCTGTTTTTT. This encodes CASSYLSSGGLTGELFF.